This T cell receptor (beta chain) was recorded in a study of tumor and adjacent non-tumor tissue in lung cancer. For the study at large: There were around 11 adenocarcinoma, a couple of squamous cell carcinoma and 1 small cell lung cancer cases.

RNA was extracted from bulk tissue without any cell sorting. More than 3 cm separated this lung sample from the edge of the tumor. Newly diagnosed lung cancer patients had thoracic surgery in China, August–November 2014, without prior chemotherapy. A note on this clonotype: What it binds is unknown.

Study-wide findings and caveats: Tumor TCR diversity, when higher, was linked to shorter survival. Significantly higher TCR diversity was found in tumor than normal lung.

The library came from three nested PCR rounds adapted from ARM-PCR protocols. TCRdb reprocessed the multiplex PCR reads via MiXCR and lists one record per CDR3 protein. Of some 80,000 distinct CDR3 sequences detected, around three quarters appear once; the ten largest clones hold 21%. The CDR3 consists of 16 residues. Trimming shortened V by 4 bases and J by 6 bases, and 21 bases separated the two germline ends. Per the germline V gene, CDR1 is PRHDT and CDR2 is FYEKMQ (reference sequence). Source material: distant non-tumor lung tissue. This TCR derives from a woman in her fifties or sixties with non-small cell lung cancer. The genes are TRBV13 and TRBJ1-1, with D possibly being TRBD1 (6 bases). DNA of the CDR3: TGTGCCAGCAGCTCCCGGTTAAGGCAGGGGTTCTCTGAAGCTTTCTTT. It codes for CASSSRLRQGFSEAFF.